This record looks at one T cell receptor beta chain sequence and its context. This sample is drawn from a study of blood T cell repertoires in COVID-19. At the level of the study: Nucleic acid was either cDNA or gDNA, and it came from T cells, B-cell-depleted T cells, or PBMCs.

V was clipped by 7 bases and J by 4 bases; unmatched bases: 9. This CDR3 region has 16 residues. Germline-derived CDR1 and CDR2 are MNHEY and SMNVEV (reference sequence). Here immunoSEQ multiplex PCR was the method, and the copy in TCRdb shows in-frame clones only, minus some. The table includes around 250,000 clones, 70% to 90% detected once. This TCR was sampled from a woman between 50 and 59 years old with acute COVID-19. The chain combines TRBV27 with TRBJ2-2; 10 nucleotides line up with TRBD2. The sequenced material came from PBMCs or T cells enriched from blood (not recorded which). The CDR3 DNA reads TGTGCCAGCAACAGAGCGGGGGGGCTGTCCACCGGGGAGCTGTTTTTT. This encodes CASNRAGGLSTGELFF.